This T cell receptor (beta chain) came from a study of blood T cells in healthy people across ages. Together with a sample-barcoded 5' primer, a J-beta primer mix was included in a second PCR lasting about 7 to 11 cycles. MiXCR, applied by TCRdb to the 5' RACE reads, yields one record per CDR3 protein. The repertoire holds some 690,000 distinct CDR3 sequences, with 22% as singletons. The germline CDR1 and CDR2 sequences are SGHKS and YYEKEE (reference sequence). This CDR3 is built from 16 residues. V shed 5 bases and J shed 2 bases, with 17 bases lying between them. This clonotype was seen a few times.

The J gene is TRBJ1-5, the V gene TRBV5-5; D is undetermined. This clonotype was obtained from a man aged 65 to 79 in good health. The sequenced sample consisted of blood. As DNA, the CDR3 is TGTGCCAGCAGTTTTGAGGCGGGGTTAGGCAATCAGCCCCAGCATTTT. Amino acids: CASSFEAGLGNQPQHF.